The sequence of this T cell receptor beta chain was determined in a study of T-cell reconstitution after alpha-beta-depleted transplantation in children. Study-level results: From surviving recipient T cells and thymic progenitors came the high day-60 TCRbeta diversity observed in some patients. A year had passed since transplant, and T-cell counts and diversity by then came mostly from newly produced T cells.

The table lists this clonotype with many counts. The antigen is not known. There are 15 residues in the CDR3. Trimming shortened V by 6 bases and J by 4 bases, and 16 bases separated the two germline ends. Unique molecular identifiers were built into the TCRbeta library. TCRdb recomputed calls from the PCR reads with MiXCR, one row per CDR3 protein. The sample lists around 210,000 distinct CDR3 sequences, about 6.6% occurring once. V gene TRBV12-3 or TRBV12-4 combines with J gene TRBJ2-1, with D unclear. Sample: PBMCs, taken before TCRalphabeta/CD19-depleted stem cell transplant. This TCR was sampled from a boy younger than 10 with acute lymphoblastic leukemia, due to receive a stem cell transplant. The CDR3: CASSGPPRSYNEQFF. CDR3 nucleotide sequence: TGTGCCAGCAGCGGACCCCCCCGGAGTTACAATGAGCAGTTCTTC.